These T cell receptor beta chains were read from a single sample in a study of T cell responses to AZD1222 COVID-19 vaccine. Assay: immunoSEQ multiplex PCR; the TCRdb copy retains only in-frame clones and omits some. Of some 100,000 clones in the sample, approximately 88% were seen once. Sequences were derived from peripheral blood, sampled on day 0 of MenACWY control vaccination. Receptors were obtained from an adult in good health. Each CDR3 is given with its conserved first and last residue. Fields, in order: J gene, D gene, V gene, clone size, CDR3 DNA, CDR3 protein. A D gene is named only where the DNA matches it firmly. Rows may omit the clone size; those that give it use once, few, many or a size class.

TRBJ1-1 TRBD1 TRBV4-1 - TGCGCCAGCAGCCAAGGGGACAGGGGCAACACTGAAGCTTTCTTT CASSQGDRGNTEAFF
TRBJ1-4 - TRBV30 - TGTGCCTTCAGGCGCGCGATCGAAAAACTGTTTTTT CAFRRAIEKLFF
TRBJ1-1 TRBD1 TRBV5-1 - TGCGCCAGCAGGGATCAGGGGGCAAGCACTGAAGCTTTCTTT CASRDQGASTEAFF
TRBJ1-1 TRBD1 TRBV5-4 - TGTGCCAGCAGCTGGGGGACAGTTACGAACACTGAAGCTTTCTTT CASSWGTVTNTEAFF
TRBJ2-1 - TRBV3-1/TRBV3-2 - TGTGCCAGCAGCCCGATGTGGGCTAGCAGCTACAATGAGCAGTTCTTC CASSPMWASSYNEQFF
TRBJ1-1 TRBD1 TRBV5-8 - TGTGCCAGCAGCAAAGGGACAGGGTGGACTGAAGCTTTCTTT CASSKGTGWTEAFF
TRBJ1-4 - TRBV9 - TGTGCCAGCAGCGTATCGGGGGTAAACGAAAAACTGTTTTTT CASSVSGVNEKLFF
TRBJ2-4 TRBD1 TRBV14 once TGTGCCAAGTTACCGGGACAGGGAGCCAAAAACATTCAGTACTTC CAKLPGQGAKNIQYF
TRBJ1-1 TRBD1 TRBV3-1/TRBV3-2 - TGTGCCAGCAGCCAATCGGTTTTTCGGGACAGCGGGACTGAAGCTTTCTTT CASSQSVFRDSGTEAFF
TRBJ2-3 - TRBV5-4 - TGTGCCAGCCGCGTCTTCGGACAGGTGGGAGGAGATACGCAGTATTTT CASRVFGQVGGDTQYF
TRBJ1-5 - TRBV28 - TGTGCCAGCAGTTTAGACCACAATCAGCCCCAGCATTTT CASSLDHNQPQHF
TRBJ2-7 - TRBV18 - TGTGCCAGCTCGGGTGGCCCCTACGAGCAGTACTTC CASSGGPYEQYF
TRBJ2-3 - TRBV5-6 - TGTGCCAGCAGCCTTAGCACAGATACGCAGTATTTT CASSLSTDTQYF
TRBJ2-7 - TRBV5-4 - TGTGCCAGCAGCTTGGCCGGGACGGTAGCCTACGAGCAGTACTTC CASSLAGTVAYEQYF
TRBJ1-2 - TRBV9 - TGTGCCAGCAGCGTAGATCGGGTTGCGGGCTACACCTTC CASSVDRVAGYTF
TRBJ2-2 - TRBV4-3 - TGCGCCAGCAGCCTCCCGAGGGGCGGAAACACCGGGGAGCTGTTTTTT CASSLPRGGNTGELFF
TRBJ1-1 - TRBV12-5 - TGTGCTAGTGGGCAGGGGACCTCGACTGAAGCTTTCTTT CASGQGTSTEAFF